These T cell receptor beta chains were read from a single sample in a study of T cells in Graves' hyperthyroidism and ophthalmopathy. Via MiXCR, TCRdb re-called the multiplex PCR reads, giving one row per CDR3 protein. This table holds hundreds of thousands of distinct CDR3 sequences, around 20% found once. The sample consisted of blood. Every receptor here comes from a woman between 50 and 59 years old with Graves' hyperthyroidism that later progressed to Graves' ophthalmopathy. Each CDR3 is given with its conserved first and last residue. The D gene is left open where the match is weak. Clone size is not always given. Where it is, it says once, few, many or a class for expanded clones.

abundance	v_gene	j_gene	d_gene	CDR3aa	CDR3nt
few	TRBV4-1	TRBJ2-7	.	CASSHRGVGYEQYF	TGCGCCAGCAGCCACCGCGGGGTGGGCTACGAGCAGTACTTC
.	TRBV6-4	TRBJ2-3	.	CASSDSSVDTQYF	TGTGCCAGCAGTGACTCGAGCGTAGATACGCAGTATTTT
few	TRBV4-1	TRBJ1-2	.	CASMTLQGDYGYTF	TGCGCCAGCATGACTTTACAGGGAGATTATGGCTACACCTTC
many	TRBV20-1	TRBJ2-7	.	CSARAVARGASYEQYF	TGCAGTGCTAGAGCGGTTGCGAGGGGGGCCTCCTACGAGCAGTACTTC
few	TRBV6-1	TRBJ2-2	.	CAVERGGHPNTGELFF	TGTGCCGTGGAAAGAGGGGGACATCCGAACACCGGGGAGCTGTTTTTT
.	TRBV27	TRBJ2-1	.	CASSLSLRLSSYNEQFF	TGTGCCAGCAGTTTATCACTACGACTGAGCTCCTACAATGAGCAGTTCTTC
.	TRBV9	TRBJ2-7	TRBD1	CASSFTGETYEQYF	TGTGCCAGCAGCTTTACAGGGGAAACCTACGAGCAGTACTTC
few	TRBV20-1	TRBJ2-2	TRBD1	CSARDSPGRQGRGTGELFF	TGCAGTGCTAGAGATTCCCCGGGCAGACAGGGAAGGGGCACCGGGGAGCTGTTTTTT
few	TRBV6-2/TRBV6-3	TRBJ2-5	.	CASSYRDAETQYF	TGTGCCAGCAGTTACAGGGACGCGGAGACCCAGTACTTC
few	TRBV30	TRBJ2-1	.	CAWSTSSTLYEQFF	TGTGCCTGGAGCACGAGCTCGACGCTCTATGAGCAGTTCTTC
.	TRBV9	TRBJ2-5	.	CASSASGRNQETQYF	TGTGCCAGCAGCGCGTCGGGCAGGAACCAAGAGACCCAGTACTTC
many	TRBV4-2	TRBJ2-3	.	CASSPRTTPDTDTQYF	TGTGCCAGCAGCCCCCGGACTACACCAGACACAGATACGCAGTATTTT
many	TRBV12-3/TRBV12-4	TRBJ1-5	TRBD1	CASSPRTGGGGQPQHF	TGTGCCAGCAGTCCCCGGACAGGGGGCGGAGGTCAGCCCCAGCATTTT
few	TRBV10-2	TRBJ2-1	TRBD2	CASRTSGFYNEQFF	TGCGCCAGCCGGACTAGCGGGTTTTACAATGAGCAGTTCTTC
.	TRBV29-1	TRBJ2-7	TRBD2	CSVGGAVYEQYF	TGCAGCGTGGGAGGGGCCGTCTACGAGCAGTACTTC
many	TRBV2	TRBJ2-1	TRBD2	CASNPLAGGYNEQFF	TGTGCCAGCAACCCCTTAGCGGGGGGCTACAATGAGCAGTTCTTC
many	TRBV7-2	TRBJ1-1	TRBD1	CASSLDWDRGRLNTEAFF	TGTGCCAGCAGCTTAGATTGGGACAGGGGGCGCTTGAACACTGAAGCTTTCTTT
many	TRBV20-1	TRBJ2-5	.	CSARWGNEETQYF	TGCAGTGCTAGATGGGGCAACGAGGAGACCCAGTACTTC
many	TRBV7-8	TRBJ2-1	.	CASSSSWPGNEQFF	TGTGCCAGCAGCTCCTCGTGGCCGGGGAATGAGCAGTTCTTC
few	TRBV27	TRBJ2-3	.	CASGWTDYTDTQYF	TGTGCCAGCGGATGGACGGATTACACAGATACGCAGTATTTT
.	TRBV11-2	TRBJ1-5	.	CASSRLDRVSNQPQHF	TGTGCCAGCAGCCGCCTGGACAGAGTTAGCAATCAGCCCCAGCATTTT
.	TRBV2	TRBJ1-2	TRBD1	CASSDPWDSVSYGYTF	TGTGCCAGCAGTGACCCTTGGGACAGTGTAAGCTATGGCTACACCTTC
many	TRBV3-1	TRBJ2-3	TRBD2	CASSQEAGSDTQYF	TGTGCCAGCAGCCAAGAAGCGGGGTCAGATACGCAGTATTTT
many	TRBV7-7	TRBJ2-1	TRBD2	CASSYGGGNEQFF	TGTGCTAGCAGCTATGGGGGAGGGAATGAGCAGTTCTTC
few	TRBV7-9	TRBJ2-2	.	CASSAMAGELFF	TGTGCCAGCAGCGCCATGGCCGGGGAGCTGTTTTTT
.	TRBV5-8	TRBJ1-5	TRBD1	CASSSRDSYYSNQPQHF	TGTGCCAGCAGCTCCCGGGACAGTTATTATAGCAATCAGCCCCAGCATTTT
many	TRBV20-1	TRBJ1-6	.	CSANSRELGGRSPLHF	TGCAGTGCTAACTCCAGGGAGCTTGGAGGGCGTTCACCCCTCCACTTT
many	TRBV2	TRBJ1-2	TRBD1	CASSQDRVGYGYTF	TGTGCCAGCAGTCAGGACAGGGTCGGCTATGGCTACACCTTC
many	TRBV12-3/TRBV12-4	TRBJ1-1	.	CASPSGGGNTEAFF	TGTGCCAGCCCTTCTGGAGGCGGGAACACTGAAGCTTTCTTT
.	TRBV20-1	TRBJ2-5	.	CSARDSWQGRGETQYF	TGCAGTGCTAGAGACTCCTGGCAGGGAAGGGGAGAGACCCAGTACTTC
.	TRBV20-1	TRBJ2-1	TRBD1	CSLGQGTYNEQFF	TGCAGTCTAGGACAGGGAACCTACAATGAGCAGTTCTTC
.	TRBV20-1	TRBJ2-1	TRBD1	CGARGTGYNEQFF	TGCGGTGCTAGAGGGACAGGTTACAATGAGCAGTTCTTC
many	TRBV12-3/TRBV12-4	TRBJ1-1	.	CASSLAAGRNTEAFF	TGTGCCAGCAGTTTAGCGGCGGGTAGAAACACTGAAGCTTTCTTT
.	TRBV6-5	TRBJ1-1	.	CASSLEVRGNTEAFF	TGTGCCAGCAGTTTAGAGGTTCGAGGGAACACTGAAGCTTTCTTT
.	TRBV6-1	TRBJ2-7	.	CASSGRGSLIYEQYF	TGTGCCAGCAGCGGAAGGGGGTCTTTGATCTACGAGCAGTACTTC
.	TRBV7-9	TRBJ2-3	TRBD1	CASSLRDRDPQYF	TGTGCCAGCAGCTTACGCGACAGGGACCCGCAGTATTTT
many	TRBV7-6	TRBJ2-7	TRBD1	CASRKTAGQDSYEQYF	TGTGCCAGCAGGAAGACAGCAGGACAGGACTCCTACGAGCAGTACTTC
.	TRBV6-2/TRBV6-3	TRBJ2-1	.	CASSPTRREQFF	TGTGCCAGCAGCCCGACTAGGCGTGAGCAGTTCTTC
many	TRBV7-2	TRBJ1-1	.	CASSSGTPYTEAFF	TGTGCCAGCAGCTCCGGGACACCCTACACTGAAGCTTTCTTT
few	TRBV20-1	TRBJ2-2	.	CSARDWRGRTGELFF	TGCAGTGCTAGAGATTGGCGGGGTCGGACCGGGGAGCTGTTTTTT
.	TRBV4-1	TRBJ1-5	.	CASSHAGDNQPQHF	TGCGCCAGCAGCCACGCAGGGGACAATCAGCCCCAGCATTTT
many	TRBV11-2	TRBJ1-4	.	CASSLGPNNEKLFF	TGTGCCAGCAGCCTGGGACCGAATAATGAAAAACTGTTTTTT
few	TRBV4-2	TRBJ1-2	TRBD1	CASSQTLQGGGGYTF	TGTGCCAGCAGCCAAACCCTTCAGGGGGGAGGTGGCTACACCTTC
many	TRBV2	TRBJ2-1	TRBD2	CASSEWRGANEQFF	TGTGCCAGCAGTGAATGGCGGGGGGCCAATGAGCAGTTCTTC
few	TRBV20-1	TRBJ1-2	.	CSARDRRQGYGYTF	TGCAGTGCTAGAGATCGGAGGCAGGGATACGGCTACACCTTC
.	TRBV27	TRBJ2-7	.	CASSLPGSATYEQYF	TGTGCCAGCAGTTTACCAGGTTCAGCTACCTACGAGCAGTACTTC
.	TRBV10-3	TRBJ2-4	TRBD1	CAISETGTDLAKNIQYF	TGTGCCATCAGTGAGACCGGGACAGATTTAGCCAAAAACATTCAGTACTTC
few	TRBV2	TRBJ2-5	TRBD1	CASNYRGLETQYF	TGTGCCAGCAATTACAGGGGATTGGAGACCCAGTACTTC
few	TRBV5-1	TRBJ1-1	TRBD1	CASSGTGQGVTEAFF	TGCGCCAGCAGCGGGACGGGACAGGGGGTCACTGAAGCTTTCTTT
many	TRBV3-1	TRBJ1-1	.	CASSLGQHEAFF	TGTGCCAGCAGCCTTGGACAGCATGAAGCTTTCTTT
.	TRBV5-1	TRBJ2-5	TRBD2	CASSLVRGGVMDQETQYF	TGCGCCAGCAGCTTGGTCCGCGGGGGGGTCATGGACCAAGAGACCCAGTACTTC
few	TRBV24-1	TRBJ2-3	.	CATSDNRVETQYF	TGTGCCACCAGTGACAACAGGGTAGAGACGCAGTATTTT